The clone carrying this T cell receptor (beta chain) was detected ten times or more. What it recognizes is unknown. This sample was included in a study of tumor-infiltrating lymphocytes in primary liver carcinoma. Across the whole study: The study obtained roughly 3.5 to 8 million productive TCRbeta reads per sample, similar across tissue types.

A constant-region primer primed TCR beta cDNA synthesis from roughly 510 ng of total RNA. Construction of TCR beta libraries relied on three successive nested multiplex PCR rounds employing slightly modified ARM-PCR. TCRdb re-derived calls from the multiplex PCR reads in MiXCR, one entry per CDR3 protein. The sample records just under 95,000 distinct CDR3 sequences, less than 75% being singletons. Co-extraction of both nucleic acids (RNA and DNA) used 20-30 mg of unsorted bulk tissue. Primary liver carcinoma, confirmed by histopathology, was surgically resected. General observations from the study: A significantly higher top-250-clone fraction was found in tumors than in blood (p = 0.039).

This TCR was sampled from a man between 35 and 55 years old with primary liver carcinoma and hepatitis B virus infection. Sequenced input: tumor-adjacent normal liver tissue.

In DNA, the CDR3 is TGTGCCAGCAGTTACTCCGGACGTCCTTCCACAGATACGCAGTATTTT. Its protein is CASSYSGRPSTDTQYF. This chain uses TRBV6-2 or TRBV6-3 with TRBJ2-3; D is ambiguous. There are 16 residues in the CDR3. Trimming removed 0 bases at V and 2 bases at J, with 12 bases between. Germline CDR1 and CDR2: MNHEY and SVGEGT.